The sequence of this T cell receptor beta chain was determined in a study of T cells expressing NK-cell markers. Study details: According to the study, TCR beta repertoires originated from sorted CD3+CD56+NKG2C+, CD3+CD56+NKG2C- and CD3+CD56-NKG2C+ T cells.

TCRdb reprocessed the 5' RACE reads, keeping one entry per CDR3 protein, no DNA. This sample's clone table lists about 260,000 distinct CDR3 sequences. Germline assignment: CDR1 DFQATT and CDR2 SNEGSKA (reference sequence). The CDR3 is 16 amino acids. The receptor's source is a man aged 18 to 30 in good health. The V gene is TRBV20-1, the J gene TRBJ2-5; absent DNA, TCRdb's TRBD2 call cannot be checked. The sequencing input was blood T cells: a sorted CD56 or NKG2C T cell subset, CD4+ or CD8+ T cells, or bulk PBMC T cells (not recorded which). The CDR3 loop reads CSASPRRDHFVETQYF.